Shown below are 9 T cell receptor beta chains from a single sample sequenced in a study of blood T cell repertoires in COVID-19. Clones were read by immunoSEQ multiplex PCR, and TCRdb kept only the in-frame ones, dropping some. The sample yields about 210,000 clones, roughly 80% seen once. The sequencing input was peripheral blood. Receptors originate from an elderly woman with COVID-19, enrolled during active disease.

This CDR3 is CASAPGGTGGGTGELFF. In DNA form, the CDR3 reads TGTGCCAGCGCCCCTGGTGGAACAGGGGGAGGCACCGGGGAGCTGTTTTTT. The rearrangement uses TRBV7-3 and TRBJ2-2; TRBD1 matches at 8 bases. The CDR3 covers 17 residues. V lost 8 bases and J lost 4; bases outside the gene matches: 15. Germline CDR1 reads SGHTA; CDR2 reads FQGTGA.

This clone was counted once. The genes are TRBV13 and TRBJ2-1; tentative D call: TRBD2 (5 bases). The CDR3 has 15 amino acids. The V gene's germline CDR1 is PRHDT and CDR2 FYEKMQ (reference sequence). V shed 0 bases and J shed 7 bases, with 13 bases lying between them. The CDR3 bases are TGTGCCAGCAGCTTAGGAGGAGGATCGCAGAATGAGCAGTTCTTC. It translates to CASSLGGGSQNEQFF.

CDR3 DNA sequence: TGTGCCAGCAGTCCCTCAGCCGGCCGGGGGGCCGTATACAATGAGCAGTTCTTC. Amino acid sequence: CASSPSAGRGAVYNEQFF. The rearrangement uses TRBV6-2 or TRBV6-3 and TRBJ2-1; perhaps TRBD2 as D (7 bases). The CDR3 loop spans 18 amino acids. Germline CDR1 is MNHEY and CDR2 is SVGEGT. V was clipped by 5 bases and J by 4 bases, with 24 bases between them.

This rearrangement joins TRBV18 to TRBJ1-2, with 8 bases identical to TRBD1. Germline V gene lookup returns CDR1 KGHSH and CDR2 LQKENI. Trimming took 3 bases from V and 2 from J; bases not matched to a gene: 14. CDR3 length: 18 amino acids. CDR3 region: CASSPGTGPSRTNYGYTF. The CDR3, as DNA: TGTGCCAGCTCACCCGGGACAGGACCCTCCAGAACAAACTATGGCTACACCTTC.

The V gene is TRBV18, the J gene TRBJ1-1, with D tentatively TRBD1 (5 bases). Germline assignment: CDR1 KGHSH and CDR2 LQKENI. V lost 5 bases and J 2 bases, leaving 15 bases between the germline ends. CDR3 length equals 15 residues. The CDR3 DNA sequence: TGTGCCAGCTCAGCGGGACGGCTACCCAACACTGAAGCTTTCTTT. It yields the protein CASSAGRLPNTEAFF.

This chain joins TRBV28 and TRBJ1-5; D gene uncertain. Per germline, CDR1 MDHEN and CDR2 SYDVKM. V was pared by 2 bases and J by 5 bases, with 4 bases between. The CDR3 totals 12 residues. For the CDR3, the DNA is TGTGCCAGCAGTTTACTATATCAGCCCCAGCATTTT. Protein: CASSLLYQPQHF. Complete variable domain (other parts from reference TRBV28 and TRBJ1-5): DVKVTQSSRYLVKRTGEKVFLECVQDMDHENMFWYRQDPGLGLRLIYFSYDVKMKEKGDIPEGYSVSREKKERFSLILESASTNQTSMYLCASSLLYQPQHFGDGTRLSIL.

The chain combines TRBV3-1 (or the pseudogene TRBV3-2) with TRBJ1-1; D gene ambiguous. Germline CDR1 reads LGHDT; CDR2 reads YNNKEL (reference sequence). CDR3 length: 14 amino acids. The germline V and J ends were trimmed by 4 bases and 3 bases, with 12 bases remaining between them. This CDR3 is CASSRFGRDTEAFF. The CDR3 nucleotides are TGTGCCAGCAGCCGTTTTGGGAGGGACACTGAAGCTTTCTTT.

The chain employs TRBV7-2 and TRBJ1-2, with 8 bases that match TRBD1. The CDR3 runs 14 residues. J gave up 8 bases and V 1 base, and 6 bases lay outside the gene matches. CDR1 is SGHTA, CDR2 FQGNSA, per germline. The chain's CDR3 is CASSLVDRVGGYTF. CDR3 bases: TGTGCCAGCAGCTTAGTGGACAGGGTGGGAGGCTACACCTTC.

The sample holds a few counts of this clone. The V call is TRBV2, the J call TRBJ1-1; no clear D gene. V was shortened by 7 bases and J by 0 bases, with 9 bases between the two germline ends. This CDR3 comprises 13 residues. CDR1 and CDR2 (germline): SNHLY, FYNNEI. This chain's CDR3 is CASILRMNTEAFF. Here the CDR3 DNA reads TGTGCCAGCATCCTGAGGATGAACACTGAAGCTTTCTTT.